This is a list of T cell receptor beta chains from one sample in a study of beta chain features in type 1 diabetes. Method: immunoSEQ multiplex PCR; TCRdb's copy keeps in-frame clones and lacks some. The sample contains some 200,000 clones, approximately 16% of which appear only once. The source material was naive CD4+ T cells from blood. Source of these receptors: a young man with type 1 diabetes. CDR3s include the opening cysteine and the closing phenylalanine or tryptophan. The D gene is left open where the match is weak. Some rows have no size entry. The others give once, few or many, or a class for an expanded clone.

d_call: -
clone_size: -
v_call: TRBV5-1
j_call: TRBJ2-1
cdr3_nt: TGCGCCAGCAGCTTGGACAGGGACTACAATGAGCAGTTCTTC
cdr3_aa: CASSLDRDYNEQFF

d_call: -
clone_size: -
v_call: TRBV18
j_call: TRBJ2-7
cdr3_nt: TGTGCCAGCTCACCACAGGGGAACGAGCAGTACTTC
cdr3_aa: CASSPQGNEQYF

d_call: -
clone_size: few
v_call: TRBV7-9
j_call: TRBJ2-3
cdr3_nt: TGTGCCAGCAGCTTTATGGGACAAGGCACAGATACGCAGTATTTT
cdr3_aa: CASSFMGQGTDTQYF

d_call: TRBD2
clone_size: few
v_call: TRBV25-1
j_call: TRBJ2-1
cdr3_nt: TGTGCCAGCACCAGAGAGGCTAGCGGCAATGAGCAGTTCTTC
cdr3_aa: CASTREASGNEQFF

d_call: TRBD2
clone_size: -
v_call: TRBV30
j_call: TRBJ2-3
cdr3_nt: TGTGCCTGGACAGGACTAGCTCGTACGCAGTATTTT
cdr3_aa: CAWTGLARTQYF

d_call: -
clone_size: few
v_call: TRBV4-1
j_call: TRBJ2-1
cdr3_nt: TGCGCCAGCAGCCAAGTGGGGGATGAGCAGTTCTTC
cdr3_aa: CASSQVGDEQFF

d_call: -
clone_size: few
v_call: TRBV7-2
j_call: TRBJ2-3
cdr3_nt: TGTGCCAGCAGCTTCAACGGCCAGGGCGCGGGCACAGATACGCAGTATTTT
cdr3_aa: CASSFNGQGAGTDTQYF

d_call: -
clone_size: few
v_call: TRBV29-1
j_call: TRBJ2-3
cdr3_nt: TGCAGCGTTGCTACGGATACGCAGTATTTT
cdr3_aa: CSVATDTQYF

d_call: -
clone_size: -
v_call: TRBV30
j_call: TRBJ2-4
cdr3_nt: TGTGCCTGGATTACGAACCTAGCCAAAAACATTCAGTACTTC
cdr3_aa: CAWITNLAKNIQYF

d_call: -
clone_size: -
v_call: TRBV29-1
j_call: TRBJ1-3
cdr3_nt: TGCAGCGCCCGAGGGGCAGGGATGGGTGGAAACACCATATATTTT
cdr3_aa: CSARGAGMGGNTIYF

d_call: TRBD1
clone_size: few
v_call: TRBV30
j_call: TRBJ1-2
cdr3_nt: TGTGCCTGGAGTCGGGACAGGGGTGGCTACACCTTC
cdr3_aa: CAWSRDRGGYTF

d_call: -
clone_size: few
v_call: TRBV29-1
j_call: TRBJ1-1
cdr3_nt: TGCAGCTCCGGGGGACAGAACACTGAAGCTTTCTTT
cdr3_aa: CSSGGQNTEAFF

d_call: -
clone_size: few
v_call: TRBV7-8
j_call: TRBJ2-4
cdr3_nt: TGTGCCAGCAGCGCCCGCCCTCGGAACATTCAGTACTTC
cdr3_aa: CASSARPRNIQYF

d_call: -
clone_size: -
v_call: TRBV30
j_call: TRBJ1-5
cdr3_nt: TGTGCCTCGGAGGGGTCAGGGGATCAGCCCCAGCATTTT
cdr3_aa: CASEGSGDQPQHF

d_call: TRBD2
clone_size: few
v_call: TRBV9
j_call: TRBJ2-1
cdr3_nt: TGTGCCAGCAGCGTAGGACTAGCGGAGTCCTCCTACAATGAGCAGTTCTTC
cdr3_aa: CASSVGLAESSYNEQFF

d_call: -
clone_size: few
v_call: TRBV30
j_call: TRBJ2-7
cdr3_nt: TGTGCCTGGAGTGTAGGCTTCTACGAGCAGTACTTC
cdr3_aa: CAWSVGFYEQYF

d_call: TRBD1
clone_size: few
v_call: TRBV29-1
j_call: TRBJ2-4
cdr3_nt: TGCAGCGTGAGGGGGCTTACCAAAAACATTCAGTACTTC
cdr3_aa: CSVRGLTKNIQYF

d_call: -
clone_size: few
v_call: TRBV29-1
j_call: TRBJ1-1
cdr3_nt: TGCAGCGTATTAGACCGGGCGAACACTGAAGCTTTCTTT
cdr3_aa: CSVLDRANTEAFF

d_call: -
clone_size: few
v_call: TRBV7-9
j_call: TRBJ2-7
cdr3_nt: TGTGCCAGCAGCTTGACACTAGCCGGGGAGCAGTACTTC
cdr3_aa: CASSLTLAGEQYF

d_call: TRBD1
clone_size: -
v_call: TRBV5-1
j_call: TRBJ2-1
cdr3_nt: TGCGCCAGCAGCTTGGCAAGGACAGGGCATGAGCAGTTCTTC
cdr3_aa: CASSLARTGHEQFF

d_call: -
clone_size: -
v_call: TRBV7-2
j_call: TRBJ2-7
cdr3_nt: TGTGCCAGCAGCCACCTTAAGACAGTTTACGAGCAGTACTTC
cdr3_aa: CASSHLKTVYEQYF

d_call: -
clone_size: -
v_call: TRBV14
j_call: TRBJ2-4
cdr3_nt: TGTGCCAGCAGCCTAAGTGGGGTTTCCAAAAACATTCAGTACTTC
cdr3_aa: CASSLSGVSKNIQYF

d_call: -
clone_size: -
v_call: TRBV5-1
j_call: TRBJ2-3
cdr3_nt: TGCGCCAGCAGCTTGTTTGGCTGGGGGACAGATACGCAGTATTTT
cdr3_aa: CASSLFGWGTDTQYF

d_call: -
clone_size: -
v_call: TRBV7-9
j_call: TRBJ2-7
cdr3_nt: TGTGCCAGCAGCATACCTTCGGGGGAGCAGTACTTC
cdr3_aa: CASSIPSGEQYF

d_call: -
clone_size: few
v_call: TRBV5-4
j_call: TRBJ1-1
cdr3_nt: TGTGCCAGCAGCTCGAAAGAGACTGAAGCTTTCTTT
cdr3_aa: CASSSKETEAFF

d_call: -
clone_size: -
v_call: TRBV7-7
j_call: TRBJ2-3
cdr3_nt: TGTGCTAGCAGCTTAGGGTCTCAGGGGACAGATACGCAGTATTTT
cdr3_aa: CASSLGSQGTDTQYF

d_call: -
clone_size: few
v_call: TRBV11-2
j_call: TRBJ2-5
cdr3_nt: TGTGCCAGCAGCTTAGATCGGGAGACCCAGTACTTC
cdr3_aa: CASSLDRETQYF

d_call: TRBD2
clone_size: few
v_call: TRBV12-5
j_call: TRBJ2-1
cdr3_nt: TGTGCTAGTGGTCCCAAGACTAGCGGGAGGGCCGATTTGCGTTACAATGAGCAGTTCTTC
cdr3_aa: CASGPKTSGRADLRYNEQFF

d_call: TRBD1
clone_size: -
v_call: TRBV5-4
j_call: TRBJ2-3
cdr3_nt: TGTGCCAGCACCGCCCCGGGACAGGGGCTAGCAGATACGCAGTATTTT
cdr3_aa: CASTAPGQGLADTQYF

d_call: -
clone_size: few
v_call: TRBV14
j_call: TRBJ1-1
cdr3_nt: TGTGCCAGCAGCCAACAGGGTTGGGCTTTCTTT
cdr3_aa: CASSQQGWAFF

d_call: TRBD1
clone_size: few
v_call: TRBV13
j_call: TRBJ2-7
cdr3_nt: TGTGCCAGCAGCTCCGGACAGGGGCTCGAGCAGTACTTC
cdr3_aa: CASSSGQGLEQYF

d_call: TRBD2
clone_size: few
v_call: TRBV4-2
j_call: TRBJ2-5
cdr3_nt: TGTGCCAGCAGCCAAGCCGCGACTAGCGGGAGGCAGACCCAGTACTTC
cdr3_aa: CASSQAATSGRQTQYF

d_call: -
clone_size: -
v_call: TRBV29-1
j_call: TRBJ1-2
cdr3_nt: TGCAGCGTTGAGTTGCTATCTTCGGGGCCTAAACGCTATGGCTACACCTTC
cdr3_aa: CSVELLSSGPKRYGYTF

d_call: TRBD2
clone_size: few
v_call: TRBV29-1
j_call: TRBJ2-3
cdr3_nt: TGCAGCGTTGAATGGCTAGCGGGAGCGACAGATACGCAGTATTTT
cdr3_aa: CSVEWLAGATDTQYF

d_call: -
clone_size: few
v_call: TRBV4-2
j_call: TRBJ2-5
cdr3_nt: TGTGCCAGCAGCCAAGACCCTGCGGGAAGGGGCCAAGAGACCCAGTACTTC
cdr3_aa: CASSQDPAGRGQETQYF

d_call: -
clone_size: -
v_call: TRBV20-1
j_call: TRBJ2-3
cdr3_nt: TGCAGTGCTCGACTAGGAGATACGCAGTATTTT
cdr3_aa: CSARLGDTQYF

d_call: -
clone_size: -
v_call: TRBV7-2
j_call: TRBJ2-2
cdr3_nt: TGTGCCAGCAGCTCCAGACTAGGGGGAAACACCGGGGAGCTGTTTTTT
cdr3_aa: CASSSRLGGNTGELFF

d_call: -
clone_size: few
v_call: TRBV25-1
j_call: TRBJ2-3
cdr3_nt: TGTGCCAGCAGTGAATCTGGGGATACGCAGTATTTT
cdr3_aa: CASSESGDTQYF

d_call: -
clone_size: few
v_call: TRBV7-2
j_call: TRBJ2-7
cdr3_nt: TGTGCCAGCAGCTTCCACTACGAGCAGTACTTC
cdr3_aa: CASSFHYEQYF

d_call: -
clone_size: few
v_call: TRBV2
j_call: TRBJ2-3
cdr3_nt: TGTGCCAGCAGTGGCGGGGTACCCACAGATACGCAGTATTTT
cdr3_aa: CASSGGVPTDTQYF

d_call: -
clone_size: -
v_call: TRBV20-1
j_call: TRBJ2-1
cdr3_nt: TGCAGTGCTAGGAGCTACAATGAGCAGTTCTTC
cdr3_aa: CSARSYNEQFF

d_call: TRBD1
clone_size: few
v_call: TRBV27
j_call: TRBJ2-2
cdr3_nt: TGTGCCAGCACATTGTTAGGGGGCTACACCGGGGAGCTGTTTTTT
cdr3_aa: CASTLLGGYTGELFF

d_call: -
clone_size: -
v_call: TRBV7-2
j_call: TRBJ2-1
cdr3_nt: TGTGCCAGCAGCATACCGAGGCCCTACAATGAGCAGTTCTTC
cdr3_aa: CASSIPRPYNEQFF

d_call: -
clone_size: -
v_call: TRBV20-1
j_call: TRBJ2-3
cdr3_nt: TGCAGTGCAGATCGTGGAGATACGCAGTATTTT
cdr3_aa: CSADRGDTQYF

d_call: -
clone_size: -
v_call: TRBV7-2
j_call: TRBJ2-3
cdr3_nt: TGTGCCAGCAGCTCCCCTGGAGGGAGTGATACGCAGTATTTT
cdr3_aa: CASSSPGGSDTQYF

d_call: -
clone_size: -
v_call: TRBV5-1
j_call: TRBJ2-5
cdr3_nt: TGCGCCAGCAGCTTGTCTGGACAGTTAGAGACCCAGTACTTC
cdr3_aa: CASSLSGQLETQYF

d_call: -
clone_size: -
v_call: TRBV5-1
j_call: TRBJ2-1
cdr3_nt: TGCGCCAGCAGCTTTACGCACAGGGAGCAGTTCTTC
cdr3_aa: CASSFTHREQFF

d_call: -
clone_size: -
v_call: TRBV11-2
j_call: TRBJ2-3
cdr3_nt: TGTGCCAGCAGCTTAGGCGGTTTAATGGGCATCGTTGATACGCAGTATTTT
cdr3_aa: CASSLGGLMGIVDTQYF

d_call: TRBD2
clone_size: few
v_call: TRBV11-2
j_call: TRBJ2-5
cdr3_nt: TGTGCCAGCAGCCTGGGACTAGCGGGATATGAGACCCAGTACTTC
cdr3_aa: CASSLGLAGYETQYF